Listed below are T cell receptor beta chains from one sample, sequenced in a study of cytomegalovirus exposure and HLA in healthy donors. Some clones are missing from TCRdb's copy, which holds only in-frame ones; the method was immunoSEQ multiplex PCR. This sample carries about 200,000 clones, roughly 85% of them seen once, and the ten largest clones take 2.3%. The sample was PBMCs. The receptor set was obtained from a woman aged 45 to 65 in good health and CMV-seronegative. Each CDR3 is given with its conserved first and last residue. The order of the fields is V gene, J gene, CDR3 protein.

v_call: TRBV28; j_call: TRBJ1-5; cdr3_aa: CASNSLGQGLQPQHF
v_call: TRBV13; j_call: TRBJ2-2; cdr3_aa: CASSFPTSGSRTGELFF
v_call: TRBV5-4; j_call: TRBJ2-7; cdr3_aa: CASSLGGRIYEQYF
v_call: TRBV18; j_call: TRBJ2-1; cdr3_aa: CASSPRGLAGGNEQFF
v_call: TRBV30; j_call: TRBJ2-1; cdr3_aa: CAWSGQGAGEQFF
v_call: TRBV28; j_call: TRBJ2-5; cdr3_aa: CASSRGLAGGETQYF
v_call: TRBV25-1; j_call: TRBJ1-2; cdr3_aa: CASRTGVNGYTF
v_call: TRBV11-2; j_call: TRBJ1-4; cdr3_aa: CASSALQGVLEKLFF
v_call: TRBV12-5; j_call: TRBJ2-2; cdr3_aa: CASGRSRDRGLRGTGELFF
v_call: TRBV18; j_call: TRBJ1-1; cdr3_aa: CASSPRGQSSNTEAFF
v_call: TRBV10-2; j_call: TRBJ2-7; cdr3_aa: CASSEWASGRSYEQYF
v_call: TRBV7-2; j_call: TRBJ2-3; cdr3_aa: CASSFYTDTQYF
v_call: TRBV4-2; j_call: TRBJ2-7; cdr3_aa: CASSQDTIGLASYEQYF
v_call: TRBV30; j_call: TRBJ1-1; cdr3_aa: CAWSVGLLGGTEAFF
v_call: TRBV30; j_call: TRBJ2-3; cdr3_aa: CAWSLAGVATDTQYF
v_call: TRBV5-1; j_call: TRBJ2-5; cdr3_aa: CASSLGRLEETQYF
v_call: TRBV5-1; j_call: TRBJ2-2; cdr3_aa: CASSLTSGYTGELFF
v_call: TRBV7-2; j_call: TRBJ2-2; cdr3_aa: CASRSRGTGELFF
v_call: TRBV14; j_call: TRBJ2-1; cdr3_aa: CASSQEWLAGYNEQFF
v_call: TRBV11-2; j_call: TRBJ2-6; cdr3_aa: CASSLVGQINVLTF
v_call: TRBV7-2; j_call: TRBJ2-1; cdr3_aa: CASSETSSEQFF
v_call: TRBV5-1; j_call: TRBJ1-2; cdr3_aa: CASSTGQGPYGYTF
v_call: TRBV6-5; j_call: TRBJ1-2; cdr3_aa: CASSSSTLTANYGYTF
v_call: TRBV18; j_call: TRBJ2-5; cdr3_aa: CASSPGLGETQYF
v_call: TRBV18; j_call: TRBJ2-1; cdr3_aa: CASSPSAAERHNEQFF
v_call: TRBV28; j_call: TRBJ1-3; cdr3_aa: CASSNTQTGSGNTIYF
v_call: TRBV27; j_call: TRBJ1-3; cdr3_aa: CASSADSSGNTIYF
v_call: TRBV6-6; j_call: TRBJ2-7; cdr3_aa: CASAEGTAGLYEQYF
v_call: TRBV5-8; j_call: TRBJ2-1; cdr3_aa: CASSLGGGSSYNEQFF